This TCR beta chain was recorded in a study of shared clonotypes between healthy human individuals. Study-wide findings and caveats: Limited genetic and exposure-history diversity came from having few donors. Investigators collected only blood, and repertoires in tissues likely differ.

V was pared by 4 bases and J by 7 bases, with 26 bases between. This CDR3 region has 17 residues. Germline lookup yields CDR1 SGHNT and CDR2 YYREEE (reference sequence). TCRdb's copy holds only in-frame clones and misses some; the assay was immunoSEQ multiplex PCR. Here the sample spans about 510,000 clones, approximately 85% being singletons. A remark on this clone: What it binds is not known.

Sequenced: PBMCs. This clonotype originated in a woman between 40 and 55 years old in good health. Some clones in this sample may be carry-over from other donors' samples. The V and J genes are TRBV5-4 and TRBJ1-2, with TRBD1 as a possible D gene (6 bases). The DNA for the CDR3 is TGTGCCAGCAGCGCTCCCCCGGGTGGACCCGAAGGGGGTGGCTACACCTTC. This gives the protein CASSAPPGGPEGGGYTF.